These 8 T cell receptor beta chains share one sample of origin, sequenced in a study of blood T cells in healthy people across ages. A second PCR, run for about 6 to 11 cycles, used a sample-barcoded 5' primer plus a J-beta primer mix. TCRdb fed the 5' RACE reads into MiXCR, producing one record per CDR3 protein. This sample carries roughly 800,000 distinct CDR3 sequences, roughly 64% of them seen once, and the ten largest clones take about 20%. The sample comprised blood. These receptors all come from a man younger than 45 in good health.

The sample holds a few counts of this clonotype. V and J are TRBV5-1 and TRBJ2-1, with a tentative D call TRBD2 (5 bases). The CDR3 loop spans 16 amino acids. V was shortened by 0 bases and J by 0 bases, with 10 bases between the two germline ends. Germline CDR1 and CDR2: SGHRS and YFSETQ. The CDR3: CASSLGSGSSYNEQFF. DNA for the CDR3: TGCGCCAGCAGCTTGGGTAGTGGGAGCTCCTACAATGAGCAGTTCTTC.

With regard to this clonotype: A read error is possible here, since a much larger clone lies one base away. The gene calls are TRBV7-9 and TRBJ2-4; tentatively, D is TRBD2 (5 bases). Germline values: CDR1 SEHNR, CDR2 FQNEAQ (reference sequence). The CDR3 loop spans 14 amino acids. The DNA of the CDR3 is TGTGCCGGCAGCCTCGGAGGAACCAAAAACATTCAGTACTTC. Protein: CAGSLGGTKNIQYF.

The rearrangement joins TRBV7-9 to TRBJ2-7; weak D call: TRBD1 (6 bases). The V end was cut by 10 bases, the J end by 3 bases, with 16 bases between. This CDR3 is 13 amino acids long. Germline values: CDR1 SEHNR, CDR2 FQNEAQ (reference sequence). The CDR3 spells CATGTPDNYEQYF. The CDR3 DNA is TGTGCCACCGGGACACCGGATAACTACGAGCAGTACTTC. The variable domain in full, with the rest retrieved from reference TRBV7-9 and TRBJ2-7, is DTGVSQNPRHKITKRGQNVTFRCDPISEHNRLYWYRQTLGQGPEFLTYFQNEAQLEKSRLLSDRFSAERPKGSFSTLEIQRTEQGDSAMYLCATGTPDNYEQYFGPGTRLTVT.

J is TRBJ1-1 and V is TRBV20-1; possible D gene TRBD1, 5 bases. This CDR3 comprises 17 residues. Germline CDR1 DFQATT, CDR2 SNEGSKA (reference sequence). Trimming shortened V by 1 base and J by 3 bases, and 21 bases separated the two germline ends. The CDR3 DNA is TGCAGTGCTAGAGTCGCCGGGGCTACGGGTCGAGACACTGAAGCTTTCTTT. The encoded protein is CSARVAGATGRDTEAFF.

This clonotype was recorded at least ten times. The chain recombines TRBV29-1 with TRBJ2-7; D ambiguous. Germline CDR1 SQVTM, CDR2 ANQGSEA. V was cut by 1 base and J by 6 bases, with 7 bases left in between. The CDR3 covers 11 residues. The CDR3: CSVEGTSEQYF. Here the CDR3 DNA reads TGCAGCGTTGAAGGGACCAGCGAGCAGTACTTC.

The gene calls are TRBV11-2 and TRBJ2-2; TRBD2 might be the D (6 bases). Between the trimmed V and J ends, which lost 4 bases and 1 base, there was a span of 13 bases. Looked up from germline, CDR1 is SGHAT and CDR2 is FQNNGV. This CDR3 comprises 16 residues. CDR3 amino acids: CASSSGRGLNTGELFF. CDR3 bases: TGTGCCAGCAGCTCGGGACGGGGACTGAACACCGGGGAGCTGTTTTTT.

The rearrangement joins TRBV6-5 to TRBJ2-7, with 7 bases aligning to TRBD1. The ends lost 6 bases at V and 4 bases at J; junction bases unmatched: 12. This CDR3 contains 15 residues. Germline values: CDR1 MNHEY, CDR2 SVGAGI. CDR3 protein: CASSYTGDRAYEQYF. The CDR3 nucleotides are TGTGCCAGCAGCTACACCGGAGACAGGGCTTACGAGCAGTACTTC.

The V call is TRBV27, the J call TRBJ2-1, with D perhaps TRBD2 (6 bases). The CDR3 spans 12 residues. Looked up from germline, CDR1 is MNHEY and CDR2 is SMNVEV (reference sequence). V was cut by 3 bases and J by 10 bases, with 10 bases left in between. Here the CDR3 reads CASSFAGREQFF. CDR3 DNA: TGTGCCAGCAGTTTCGCGGGACGGGAGCAGTTCTTC.